This record covers a single TCR beta chain. These data belong to a study of cytomegalovirus exposure and HLA in healthy donors. The CDR3 sequence is 16 residues long. Germline-derived CDR1 and CDR2 are SGHDT and YYEEEE. V gave up 2 bases and J gave up 6 bases, with 19 bases separating them. The repertoire was sequenced with immunoSEQ multiplex PCR; TCRdb's copy has only in-frame clones and lacks some. The sample gives approximately 98,000 clones, approximately 96% of which show up once; 0.67% is in the top ten. The chain recombines TRBV5-6 with TRBJ2-3; D is possibly TRBD1 (6 bases). The sequencing sample was made of PBMCs. This receptor was obtained from a woman aged 18-29 years in good health and CMV-seronegative. The CDR3 loop is CASSFASDSRGDTQYF. In DNA form, the CDR3 reads TGTGCCAGCAGCTTCGCCTCGGACAGCCGAGGGGATACGCAGTATTTT.